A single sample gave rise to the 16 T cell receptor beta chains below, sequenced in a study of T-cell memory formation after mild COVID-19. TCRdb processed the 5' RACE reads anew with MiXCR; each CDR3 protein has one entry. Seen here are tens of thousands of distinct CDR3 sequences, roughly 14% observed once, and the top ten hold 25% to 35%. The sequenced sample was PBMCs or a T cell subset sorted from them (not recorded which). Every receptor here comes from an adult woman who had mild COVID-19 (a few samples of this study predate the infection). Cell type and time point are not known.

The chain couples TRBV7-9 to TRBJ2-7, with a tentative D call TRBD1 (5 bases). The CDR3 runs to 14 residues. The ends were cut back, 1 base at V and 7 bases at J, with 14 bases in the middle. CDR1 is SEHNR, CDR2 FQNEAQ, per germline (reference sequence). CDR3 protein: CASSLVQRGEEQYF. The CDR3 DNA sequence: TGTGCCAGCAGCTTAGTCCAAAGGGGTGAAGAGCAGTACTTC.

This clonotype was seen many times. The CDR3 DNA reads TGTGCCAGTAGGGGACTAGCGGGAGGCCTAGGGCCGCAGTTCTTC. This translates into CASRGLAGGLGPQFF. The V and J genes are TRBV19 and TRBJ2-1; 15 bases line up with TRBD2. Germline V gene sequence: CDR1 LNHDA, CDR2 SQIVND (reference sequence). The CDR3 spans 15 residues. The junction had 9 bases not matched to a gene; V was cut back by 6 bases and J by 12 bases.

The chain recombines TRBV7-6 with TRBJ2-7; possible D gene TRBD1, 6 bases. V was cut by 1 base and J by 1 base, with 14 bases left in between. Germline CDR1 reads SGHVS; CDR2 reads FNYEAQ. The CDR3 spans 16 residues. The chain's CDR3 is CASSLGGLGSSYEQYF. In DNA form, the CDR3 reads TGTGCCAGCAGCTTAGGGGGGCTGGGGTCGTCCTACGAGCAGTACTTC.

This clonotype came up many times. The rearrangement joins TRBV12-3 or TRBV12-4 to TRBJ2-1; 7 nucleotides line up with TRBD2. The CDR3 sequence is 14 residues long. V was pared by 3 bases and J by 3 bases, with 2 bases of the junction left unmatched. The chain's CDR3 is CASSLWDYYNEQFF. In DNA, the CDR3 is TGTGCCAGCAGTTTGTGGGACTACTACAATGAGCAGTTCTTC.

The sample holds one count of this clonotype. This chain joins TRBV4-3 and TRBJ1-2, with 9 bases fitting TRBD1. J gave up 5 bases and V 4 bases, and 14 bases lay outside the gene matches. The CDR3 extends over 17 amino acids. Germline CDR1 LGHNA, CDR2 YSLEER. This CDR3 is CASSRKLLQGAGYGYTF. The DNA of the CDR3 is TGCGCCAGCAGCCGTAAGCTTCTACAGGGGGCAGGGTATGGCTACACCTTC.

DNA of the CDR3: TGCGCCAGCAGCCCACTACAGGGGATTAACTATGGCTACACCTTC. Amino acid sequence: CASSPLQGINYGYTF. J is TRBJ1-2 and V is TRBV5-1, with TRBD1 identical over 7 bases. Per germline, CDR1 SGHRS and CDR2 YFSETQ. The length of the CDR3 is 15 residues. V was pared by 4 bases and J by 1 base, with 7 bases of the junction left unmatched.

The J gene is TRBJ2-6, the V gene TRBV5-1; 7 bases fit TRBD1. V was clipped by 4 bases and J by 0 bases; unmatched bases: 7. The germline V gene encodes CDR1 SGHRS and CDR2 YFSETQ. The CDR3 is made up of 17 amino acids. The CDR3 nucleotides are TGCGCCAGCAGCCCTCGGGACAGCCTCTCTGGGGCCAACGTCCTGACTTTC. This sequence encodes CASSPRDSLSGANVLTF.

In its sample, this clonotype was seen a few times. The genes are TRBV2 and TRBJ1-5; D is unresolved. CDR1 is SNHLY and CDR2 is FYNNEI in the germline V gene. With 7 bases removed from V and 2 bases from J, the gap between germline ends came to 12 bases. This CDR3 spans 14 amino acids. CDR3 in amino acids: CASTRRVGNQPQHF. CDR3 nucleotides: TGTGCCAGCACCCGGAGGGTCGGCAATCAGCCCCAGCATTTT.

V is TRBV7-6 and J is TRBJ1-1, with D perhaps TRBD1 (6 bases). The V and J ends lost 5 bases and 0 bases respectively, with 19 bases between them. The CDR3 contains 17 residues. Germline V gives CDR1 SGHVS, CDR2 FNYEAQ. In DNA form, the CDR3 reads TGTGCCAGCAGCCCCGGCTCATCGGGGGCTCTGAACACTGAAGCTTTCTTT. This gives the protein CASSPGSSGALNTEAFF.

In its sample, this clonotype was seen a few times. CDR3 protein: CAISSTGRSTDTQYF. For the CDR3, the DNA is TGTGCCATCAGCTCCACAGGGCGGAGCACAGATACGCAGTATTTT. The chain couples TRBV10-3 to TRBJ2-3, with D tentatively TRBD1 (6 bases). CDR3 size: 15 residues. Per the germline V gene, CDR1 is ENHRY and CDR2 is SYGVKD. The V and J ends lost 6 bases and 0 bases respectively, with 13 bases between them.

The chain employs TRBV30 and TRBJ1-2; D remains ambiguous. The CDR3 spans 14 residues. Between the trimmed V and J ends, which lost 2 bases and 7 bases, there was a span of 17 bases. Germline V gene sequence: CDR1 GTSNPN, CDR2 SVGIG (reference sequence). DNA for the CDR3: TGTGCCTGGAGTATGTTTACCCCTTATCCTGGCTACACCTTC. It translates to CAWSMFTPYPGYTF. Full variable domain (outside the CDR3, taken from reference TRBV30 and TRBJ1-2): SQTIHQWPATLVQPVGSPLSLECTVEGTSNPNLYWYRQAAGRGLQLLFYSVGIGQISSEVPQNLSASRPQDRQFILSSKKLLLSDSGFYLCAWSMFTPYPGYTFGSGTRLTVV.

CDR3: CATSDSGAAYEQYF. The CDR3 bases are TGTGCCACCAGTGATTCCGGAGCTGCCTACGAGCAGTACTTC. The V call is TRBV24-1, the J call TRBJ2-7; D is undetermined. CDR1 and CDR2 (germline): KGHDR, SFDVKD. The length of the CDR3 is 14 residues. V lost 2 bases and J lost 2, with 9 bases in between.

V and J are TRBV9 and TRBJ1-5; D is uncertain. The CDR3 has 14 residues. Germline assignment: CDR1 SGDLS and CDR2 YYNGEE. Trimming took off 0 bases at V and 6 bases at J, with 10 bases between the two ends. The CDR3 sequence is CASSVGGGLQPQHF. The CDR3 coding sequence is TGTGCCAGCAGCGTAGGGGGAGGGCTTCAGCCCCAGCATTTT.

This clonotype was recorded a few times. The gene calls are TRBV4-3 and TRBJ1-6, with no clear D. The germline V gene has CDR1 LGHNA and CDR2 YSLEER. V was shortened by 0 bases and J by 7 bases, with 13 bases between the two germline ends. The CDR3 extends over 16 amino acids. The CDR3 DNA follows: TGCGCCAGCAGCCAAGATCCCCGGCCTCCCAATTCACCCCTCCACTTT. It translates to CASSQDPRPPNSPLHF.

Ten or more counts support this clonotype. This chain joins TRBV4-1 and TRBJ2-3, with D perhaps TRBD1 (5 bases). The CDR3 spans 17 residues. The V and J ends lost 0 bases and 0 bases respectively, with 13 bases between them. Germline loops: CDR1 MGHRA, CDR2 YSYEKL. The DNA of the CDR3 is TGCGCCAGCAGCCAAGAATCCCAGGGATGGAGCACAGATACGCAGTATTTT. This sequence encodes CASSQESQGWSTDTQYF.

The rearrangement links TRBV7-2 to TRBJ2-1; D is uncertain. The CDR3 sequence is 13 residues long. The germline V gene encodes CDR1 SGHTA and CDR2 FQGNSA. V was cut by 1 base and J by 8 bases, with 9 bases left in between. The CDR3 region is CASSLGSLHEQFF. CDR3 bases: TGTGCCAGCAGCTTAGGTAGTCTCCATGAGCAGTTCTTC. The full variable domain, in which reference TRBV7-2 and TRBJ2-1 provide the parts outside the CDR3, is GAGVSQSPSNKVTEKGKDVELRCDPISGHTALYWYRQSLGQGLEFLIYFQGNSAPDKSGLPSDRFSAERTGGSVSTLTIQRTQQEDSAVYLCASSLGSLHEQFFGPGTRLTVL.